This T cell receptor beta chain was found in a study of blood T cells in healthy people across ages. Turning to this clonotype: Antigen unknown.

The CDR3 is made up of 14 amino acids. Between the trimmed V and J ends, which lost 1 base and 2 bases, there was a span of 6 bases. Using a J-beta primer mix together with a sample-barcoded 5' primer, a second PCR was run for roughly 6 to 12 cycles. TCRdb processed the 5' RACE reads anew with MiXCR; each CDR3 protein has one entry. This sample carries some 790,000 distinct CDR3 sequences, roughly 26% of them seen once, and the ten largest clones take 15% to 20%. Overall study findings and caveats: One million T cells yielded diversity estimates that were considered underestimates. In the absence of known donor CMV status, changes in expanded clonotypes were possibly confounded. Older age went with lower TCR beta diversity per million T cells, in a roughly linear way.

This sequence originates from a woman older than 75 in good health. This rearrangement joins TRBV12-3 or TRBV12-4 to TRBJ1-5; D unresolved. Sequencing was done on a sample of blood. In nucleotides, the CDR3 is TGTGCCAGCAGTTTAGTGGACGGCAATCAGCCCCAGCATTTT. It yields the protein CASSLVDGNQPQHF.